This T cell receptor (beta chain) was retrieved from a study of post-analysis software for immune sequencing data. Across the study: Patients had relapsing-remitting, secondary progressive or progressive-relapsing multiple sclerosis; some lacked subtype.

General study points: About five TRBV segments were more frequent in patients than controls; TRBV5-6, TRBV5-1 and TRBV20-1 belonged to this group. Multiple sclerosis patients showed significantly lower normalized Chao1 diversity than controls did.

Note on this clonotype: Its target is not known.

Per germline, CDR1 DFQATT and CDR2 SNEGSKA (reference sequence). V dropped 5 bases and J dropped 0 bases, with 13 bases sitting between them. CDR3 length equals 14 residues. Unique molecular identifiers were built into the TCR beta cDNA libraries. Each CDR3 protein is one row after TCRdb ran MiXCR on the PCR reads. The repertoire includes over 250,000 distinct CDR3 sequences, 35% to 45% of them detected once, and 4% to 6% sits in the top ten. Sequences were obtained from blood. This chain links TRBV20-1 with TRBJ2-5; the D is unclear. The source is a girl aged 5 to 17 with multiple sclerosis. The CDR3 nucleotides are TGCAGTGCTGGCACAAGCTCCTACCAAGAGACCCAGTACTTC. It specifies CSAGTSSYQETQYF.